This T cell receptor (beta chain) is drawn from a study of blood T cell repertoires in COVID-19. There are 16 residues in the CDR3. The V segment lost 1 base and the J segment 3 bases; nucleotides outside the gene matches: 8. Germline V gene lookup returns CDR1 MGHRA and CDR2 YSYEKL. Generated by immunoSEQ multiplex PCR, the TCRdb table keeps only in-frame clones and is missing some. The data show over 250,000 clones, around 86% seen once. Sequencing used peripheral blood. The rearrangement joins TRBV4-1 to TRBJ1-2; 7 bases are a match to TRBD1. The TCR originated in a man aged 40-49 years who had recovered from COVID-19. The CDR3 DNA sequence: TGCGCCAGCAGCCAAGGATCTCGGGACAGCTACTATGGCTACACCTTC. Its translation is CASSQGSRDSYYGYTF.